By share of the sample, the clone carrying this TCR beta chain is medium-sized. Using two-round multiplex PCR, the authors amplified TCR beta CDR3 from genomic DNA. Every TRBV and TRBJ gene had its own specific primer in first-round PCR. From the multiplex PCR reads, TCRdb called clonotypes with MiXCR, one entry per CDR3 protein. Here the sample spans some 15,000 distinct CDR3 sequences, 28% being singletons. The sample is drawn from a study of prognosis after radiotherapy for stage I lung cancer. CDR3 length equals 15 residues. J lost 6 bases, V lost 5 bases, and 5 bases had no gene match. CDR1 SGHNT and CDR2 YENEEA come from the germline V gene.

The material was PBMCs, obtained before or after stereotactic body radiation therapy (not recorded which). The rearrangement links TRBV11-3 to TRBJ2-3, with 13 positions matching TRBD2. The TCR sequence derives from a donor aged 50 or older with non-small cell lung cancer. The CDR3 sequence is CASSLGLAGIDTQYF. The CDR3 nucleotides are TGTGCCAGCAGCCTGGGACTAGCGGGAATTGATACGCAGTATTTT.